This TCR beta chain was identified during a study of beta chain features in type 1 diabetes. The study's findings and limits: A PCR bias possibly favoring shorter templates would apply equally to patients and controls. A cDNA-based sequencing approach could over-represent cells with high TCR expression. A potential influence of HLA type upon TCRB rearrangement remained unresolved herein.

Expressed TCRB transcripts were sequenced because the entire RNA isolate underwent reverse transcription. Sequencing used immunoSEQ multiplex PCR; TCRdb keeps in-frame clones, though not all of them. The table lists fewer than 350,000 clones, 15% to 20% of them singletons. Via CD45RO/CCR7/CD25/CD127/CD95/CD27, cells of the CD4+ naive, central memory, regulatory and stem cell-like memory subsets were sorted. CDR1 is MNHEY, CDR2 SMNVEV, per germline (reference sequence). Trimming at V came to 4 bases and at J to 9 bases, leaving 3 bases not matched to a gene. CDR3 size: 12 residues. Regarding this clone: What it recognizes is unknown.

The rearrangement uses TRBV27 and TRBJ2-1; the match to TRBD1 covers 7 bases. Sequences were obtained from naive CD4+ T cells from blood. This clonotype was obtained from a woman under 30 in good health. CDR3 in amino acids: CASSSRTGEQFF. For the CDR3, the DNA is TGTGCCAGCAGTTCGCGGACAGGTGAGCAGTTCTTC.